This TCR beta chain is drawn from a study of T cell responses to AZD1222 COVID-19 vaccine. Study-wide results and limits: Samples come after the peak T cell response, not at day 14. Vaccine-associated CD4 TCRs ranged over spike, dominating at 160-218 and 743-854. Clonal diversity was possibly underestimated, and white British individuals and females predominated among donors.

The table came from immunoSEQ multiplex PCR; TCRdb's copy has only in-frame clones and leaves some out. The sample holds about 150,000 clones; roughly nine tenths are singletons and the top ten take over 15%. This clone appeared a few times. Its antigen is undetermined. The CDR3 runs 12 residues. The V gene end was trimmed by 7 bases and the J gene end by 4 bases; junction bases not matched to a gene: 6. The germline CDR1 and CDR2 sequences are SQVTM and ANQGSEA. The material sequenced was peripheral blood, taken on day 0 of AZD1222 vaccination. This clonotype was obtained from an adult in good health. The chain links TRBV29-1 to TRBJ1-1, with TRBD1 matching 7 bases. In DNA form, the CDR3 reads TGCAGCGGTTTACAGGGGATCACTGAAGCTTTCTTT. It is translated as CSGLQGITEAFF.